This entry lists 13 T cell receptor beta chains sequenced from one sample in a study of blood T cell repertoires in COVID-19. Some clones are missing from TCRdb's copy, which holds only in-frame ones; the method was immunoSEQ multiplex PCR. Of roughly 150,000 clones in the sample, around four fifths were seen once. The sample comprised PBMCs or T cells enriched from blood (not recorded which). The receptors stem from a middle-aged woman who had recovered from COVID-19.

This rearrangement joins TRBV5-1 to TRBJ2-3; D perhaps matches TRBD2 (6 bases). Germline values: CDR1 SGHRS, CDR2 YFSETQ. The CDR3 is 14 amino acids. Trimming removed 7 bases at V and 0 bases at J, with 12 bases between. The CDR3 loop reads CASSPAGSTDTQYF. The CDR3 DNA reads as TGCGCCAGCTCCCCCGCGGGAAGCACAGATACGCAGTATTTT.

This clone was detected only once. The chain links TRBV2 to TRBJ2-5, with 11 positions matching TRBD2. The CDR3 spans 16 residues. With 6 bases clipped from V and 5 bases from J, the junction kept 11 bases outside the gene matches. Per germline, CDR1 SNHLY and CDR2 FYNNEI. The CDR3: CASRASGRQAVETQYF. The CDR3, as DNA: TGTGCCAGCAGGGCTAGCGGGAGGCAGGCAGTGGAGACCCAGTACTTC.

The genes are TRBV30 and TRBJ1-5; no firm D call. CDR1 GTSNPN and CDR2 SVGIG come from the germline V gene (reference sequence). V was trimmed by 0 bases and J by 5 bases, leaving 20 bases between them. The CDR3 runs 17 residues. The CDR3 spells CAWSVGVGLSHDQPQHF. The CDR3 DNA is TGTGCCTGGAGTGTGGGCGTAGGCTTGAGCCACGATCAGCCCCAGCATTTT.

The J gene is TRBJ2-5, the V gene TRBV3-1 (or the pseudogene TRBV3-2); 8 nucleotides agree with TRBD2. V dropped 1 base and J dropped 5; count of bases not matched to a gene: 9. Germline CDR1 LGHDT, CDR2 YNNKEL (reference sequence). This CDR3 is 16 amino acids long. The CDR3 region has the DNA TGTGCCAGCAGCCAAGGGAGGGCGGGGGGCCCGGAGACCCAGTACTTC. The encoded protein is CASSQGRAGGPETQYF.

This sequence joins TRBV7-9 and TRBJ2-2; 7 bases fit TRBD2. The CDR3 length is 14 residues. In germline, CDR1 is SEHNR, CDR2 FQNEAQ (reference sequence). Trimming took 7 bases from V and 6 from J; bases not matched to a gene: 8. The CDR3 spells CASNYGRESGELFF. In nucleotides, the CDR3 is TGTGCCAGCAACTATGGGAGGGAGTCCGGGGAGCTGTTTTTT.

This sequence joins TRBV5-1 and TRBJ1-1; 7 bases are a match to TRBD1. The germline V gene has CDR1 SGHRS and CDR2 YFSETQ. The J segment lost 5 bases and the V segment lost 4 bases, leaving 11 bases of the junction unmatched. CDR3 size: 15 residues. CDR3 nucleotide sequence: TGCGCCAGCAGCCCAGACAGGGCGGGGAGGACTGAAGCTTTCTTT. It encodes CASSPDRAGRTEAFF.

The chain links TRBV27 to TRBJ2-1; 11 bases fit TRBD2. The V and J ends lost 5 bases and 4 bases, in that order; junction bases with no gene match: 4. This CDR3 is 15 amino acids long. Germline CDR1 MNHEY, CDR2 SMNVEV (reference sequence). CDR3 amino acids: CASSLIAGGYNEQFF. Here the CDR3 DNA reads TGTGCCAGCAGTCTAATAGCGGGAGGGTACAATGAGCAGTTCTTC.

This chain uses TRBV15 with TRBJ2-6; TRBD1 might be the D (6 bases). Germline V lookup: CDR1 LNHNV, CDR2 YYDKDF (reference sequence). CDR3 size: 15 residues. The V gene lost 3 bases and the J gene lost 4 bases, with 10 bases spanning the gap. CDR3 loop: CATSRGAPGANVLTF. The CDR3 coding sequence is TGTGCCACCAGCAGGGGGGCTCCCGGGGCCAACGTCCTGACTTTC.

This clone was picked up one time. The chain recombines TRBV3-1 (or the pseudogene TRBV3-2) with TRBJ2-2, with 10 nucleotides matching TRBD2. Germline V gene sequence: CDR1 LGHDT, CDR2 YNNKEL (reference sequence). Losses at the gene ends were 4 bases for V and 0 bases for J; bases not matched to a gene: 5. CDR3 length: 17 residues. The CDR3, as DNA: TGTGCCAGCAGCCGCAAGGGACTAGCGACGAACACCGGGGAGCTGTTTTTT. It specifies CASSRKGLATNTGELFF.

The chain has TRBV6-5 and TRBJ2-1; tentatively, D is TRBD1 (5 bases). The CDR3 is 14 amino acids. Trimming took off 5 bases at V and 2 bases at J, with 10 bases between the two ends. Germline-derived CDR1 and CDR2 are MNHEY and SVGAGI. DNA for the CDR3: TGTGCCAGCAGTAAATCACAGGCCTACAATGAGCAGTTCTTC. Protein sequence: CASSKSQAYNEQFF.

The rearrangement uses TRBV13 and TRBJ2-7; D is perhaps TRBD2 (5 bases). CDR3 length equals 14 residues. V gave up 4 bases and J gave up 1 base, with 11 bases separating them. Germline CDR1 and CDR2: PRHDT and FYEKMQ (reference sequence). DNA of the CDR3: TGTGCCAGCAGCTCTGGAGGATTTTCCTACGAGCAGTACTTC. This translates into CASSSGGFSYEQYF.

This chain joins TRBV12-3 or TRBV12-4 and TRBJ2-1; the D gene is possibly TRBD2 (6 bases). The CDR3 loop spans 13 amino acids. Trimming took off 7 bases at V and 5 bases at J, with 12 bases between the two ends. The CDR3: CASNSGLNNEQFF. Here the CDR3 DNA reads TGTGCCAGCAACAGCGGGCTGAACAATGAGCAGTTCTTC.

CDR3 sequence: CASRSGVGVLGYTF. CDR3 DNA: TGTGCCAGCCGTAGCGGTGTGGGGGTCTTGGGCTACACCTTC. The chain is built from TRBV27 and TRBJ1-2; possible D gene TRBD1, 5 bases. V was clipped by 8 bases and J by 8 bases, with 21 bases between them. This CDR3 has 14 residues. Germline loops: CDR1 MNHEY, CDR2 SMNVEV (reference sequence).